This T cell receptor beta chain was sequenced in a study of blood T cells in healthy people across ages. With each sample, at least 5 micrograms of total RNA were extracted. CDR1 and CDR2 (germline): DFQATT, SNEGSKA (reference sequence). V lost 3 bases, J lost 7 bases, and 17 bases lay in between. The CDR3 is 14 amino acids. Together with a sample-barcoded 5' primer, a J-beta primer mix was included in a second PCR lasting roughly 6 to 12 cycles. Per-sample output comprised a minimum of 2.5 million paired-end reads containing CDR3. Each CDR3 protein gets one entry after TCRdb re-called the 5' RACE reads with MiXCR. The table shows 1.8 million or so distinct CDR3 sequences, with roughly 43% occurring only once. This clonotype turned up a few times. Its cognate antigen is unknown. Points from the study as a whole: CMV status of donors was not determined, possibly confounding expanded clonotype changes.

The rearrangement links TRBV20-1 to TRBJ2-3, with unresolved D. Material for sequencing was blood. The receptor was isolated from a human donor in good health. The CDR3 is CSARASERSHTQYF. The CDR3 DNA is TGCAGTGCTAGGGCGTCGGAACGGTCCCATACGCAGTATTTT.